The rows below give T cell receptor beta chains drawn from one sample of a study of blood T cell repertoires in COVID-19. Repertoires were generated with immunoSEQ multiplex PCR, while TCRdb's copy carries only in-frame clones and drops some. This table has some 180,000 clones, around 85% appearing once. Sequenced: PBMCs or T cells enriched from blood (not recorded which). The receptors were sampled from a man aged 35 to 55 who had recovered from COVID-19. Both conserved end residues are part of each CDR3. A D gene is named only where the DNA matches it firmly. Size is stated for part of the rows, as once, few or many counts, or as a class when the clone is expanded.

CDR3: CATSRDVRLNEKLFF
DNA: TGTGCCACCAGCAGAGATGTCAGGTTGAATGAAAAACTGTTTTTT
J: TRBJ1-4
size: .
V: TRBV15
D: .

CDR3: CASSFGETEAFF
DNA: TGTGCCAGCAGTTTCGGGGAAACTGAAGCTTTCTTT
J: TRBJ1-1
size: .
V: TRBV12-3/TRBV12-4
D: .

CDR3: CASSVAGQIYGYTF
DNA: TGTGCCAGCAGTGTGGCCGGACAGATCTATGGCTACACCTTC
J: TRBJ1-2
size: few
V: TRBV25-1
D: .

CDR3: CASSDPGFEAFF
DNA: TGTGCCAGCAGTGACCCCGGGTTTGAAGCTTTCTTT
J: TRBJ1-1
size: .
V: TRBV6-1
D: .

CDR3: CASSLKHIEGQFVDSPLHF
DNA: TGTGCCAGCAGCCTAAAACATATCGAGGGACAATTCGTCGATTCACCCCTCCACTTT
J: TRBJ1-6
size: .
V: TRBV7-2
D: .

CDR3: CASSQDFDRANYGYTF
DNA: TGTGCCAGCAGCCAAGATTTTGACAGGGCTAACTATGGCTACACCTTC
J: TRBJ1-2
size: .
V: TRBV4-2
D: TRBD1

CDR3: CASSSSGSGSRTDTQYF
DNA: TGCGCCAGCAGCTCGTCCGGTAGCGGGAGTAGGACAGATACGCAGTATTTT
J: TRBJ2-3
size: .
V: TRBV5-1
D: TRBD2

CDR3: CASQGARAFF
DNA: TGTGCCAGTCAGGGGGCGCGAGCTTTCTTT
J: TRBJ1-1
size: .
V: TRBV19
D: TRBD1

CDR3: CASSQVAGKGTSPLHF
DNA: TGCGCCAGCAGCCAAGTGGCAGGGAAGGGCACATCACCCCTCCACTTT
J: TRBJ1-6
size: .
V: TRBV4-1
D: .

CDR3: CASSSYSNRGSYNSPLHF
DNA: TGTGCCAGCAGTTCATACAGTAACAGGGGATCCTATAATTCACCCCTCCACTTT
J: TRBJ1-6
size: .
V: TRBV28
D: TRBD1

CDR3: CASSLGMMIEAFF
DNA: TGTGCCAGCAGCCTAGGCATGATGATTGAAGCTTTCTTT
J: TRBJ1-1
size: .
V: TRBV6-6
D: .

CDR3: CASSETGTKNTEAFF
DNA: TGTGCCAGTAGCGAAACCGGGACAAAGAACACTGAAGCTTTCTTT
J: TRBJ1-1
size: .
V: TRBV19
D: .

CDR3: CASSLAGNEKLFF
DNA: TGTGCCAGCAGCTTGGCAGGGAATGAAAAACTGTTTTTT
J: TRBJ1-4
size: once
V: TRBV5-6
D: .

CDR3: CSVVPGGSEQYF
DNA: TGCAGCGTTGTACCAGGGGGCAGCGAGCAGTACTTC
J: TRBJ2-7
size: .
V: TRBV29-1
D: TRBD1

CDR3: CASSLEPGGVYNEQFF
DNA: TGCGCCAGCAGCTTGGAACCGGGAGGAGTATACAATGAGCAGTTCTTC
J: TRBJ2-1
size: .
V: TRBV5-1
D: TRBD2

CDR3: CASSIGRQTYNEQFF
DNA: TGCGCCAGCAGCATAGGAAGACAGACCTACAATGAGCAGTTCTTC
J: TRBJ2-1
size: once
V: TRBV5-1
D: .

CDR3: CASSFRRSGSYNEQFF
DNA: TGTGCCAGCAGTTTTAGGAGGAGTGGATCCTACAATGAGCAGTTCTTC
J: TRBJ2-1
size: .
V: TRBV2
D: .

CDR3: CATSRETANYGYTF
DNA: TGTGCCACCAGCAGAGAGACAGCTAACTATGGCTACACCTTC
J: TRBJ1-2
size: .
V: TRBV15
D: .

CDR3: CASSSLQGANQPQHF
DNA: TGTGCCAGCAGTAGCCTTCAGGGGGCCAATCAGCCCCAGCATTTT
J: TRBJ1-5
size: many
V: TRBV6-5
D: TRBD1

CDR3: CAWSVLGNTEAFF
DNA: TGTGCCTGGAGTGTACTTGGGAACACTGAAGCTTTCTTT
J: TRBJ1-1
size: .
V: TRBV30
D: .

CDR3: CASNQGGAGELFF
DNA: TGCGCCAGCAATCAGGGAGGAGCCGGGGAGCTGTTTTTT
J: TRBJ2-2
size: .
V: TRBV5-1
D: .

CDR3: CASSEAGGRTSYEQYF
DNA: TGTGCCAGCAGTGAAGCGGGCGGGCGAACATCCTACGAGCAGTACTTC
J: TRBJ2-7
size: .
V: TRBV2
D: .

CDR3: CASSLGLVSDTQYF
DNA: TGTGCCAGTAGTCTGGGACTAGTTTCAGATACGCAGTATTTT
J: TRBJ2-3
size: .
V: TRBV19
D: TRBD2

CDR3: CASSLRQGATNEKLFF
DNA: TGTGCCAGCTCCCTTCGACAGGGCGCAACTAATGAAAAACTGTTTTTT
J: TRBJ1-4
size: .
V: TRBV5-4
D: TRBD1

CDR3: CASTQGTVDTGELFF
DNA: TGTGCCAGTACTCAGGGTACGGTCGACACCGGGGAGCTGTTTTTT
J: TRBJ2-2
size: .
V: TRBV19
D: .

CDR3: CASSLGTSGYNEQFF
DNA: TGTGCCAGCAGCTTAGGGACTAGCGGCTACAATGAGCAGTTCTTC
J: TRBJ2-1
size: .
V: TRBV7-9
D: TRBD2

CDR3: CASSFRQGEAFF
DNA: TGTGCCAGCAGTTTCCGACAGGGTGAAGCTTTCTTT
J: TRBJ1-1
size: .
V: TRBV6-5
D: TRBD1

CDR3: CASSSGVTGGLNYGYTF
DNA: TGTGCCAGCAGTTCGGGGGTGACAGGGGGGCTGAACTATGGCTACACCTTC
J: TRBJ1-2
size: few
V: TRBV27
D: TRBD1

CDR3: CASSTDDRYNEQFF
DNA: TGTGCCAGCAGCACCGATGACAGGTACAATGAGCAGTTCTTC
J: TRBJ2-1
size: .
V: TRBV11-3
D: .

CDR3: CASMGAGATYEQYF
DNA: TGTGCCAGCATGGGGGCGGGGGCGACCTACGAGCAGTACTTC
J: TRBJ2-7
size: .
V: TRBV11-2
D: .

CDR3: CASSIPLRVAFF
DNA: TGTGCCAGTAGTATACCCCTCCGGGTAGCTTTCTTT
J: TRBJ1-1
size: .
V: TRBV19
D: .

CDR3: CASTFRGTNEKLFF
DNA: TGTGCCAGTACGTTTCGGGGGACTAATGAAAAACTGTTTTTT
J: TRBJ1-4
size: .
V: TRBV19
D: .

CDR3: CASSLYGTGVYEQYF
DNA: TGTGCCAGCAGTTTGTATGGGACAGGGGTGTACGAGCAGTACTTC
J: TRBJ2-7
size: .
V: TRBV27
D: TRBD1

CDR3: CASSLIRGLRTGELFF
DNA: TGTGCCAGCAGTTTGATCAGGGGGCTTCGCACCGGGGAGCTGTTTTTT
J: TRBJ2-2
size: .
V: TRBV28
D: TRBD1

CDR3: CASSLTGGVPGRAFF
DNA: TGTGCCAGCAGTTTAACAGGGGGCGTCCCTGGGCGAGCTTTCTTT
J: TRBJ1-1
size: once
V: TRBV28
D: TRBD1

CDR3: CASSLVGRKNTEAFF
DNA: TGTGCCAGCAGCTTGGTGGGCAGGAAGAACACTGAAGCTTTCTTT
J: TRBJ1-1
size: .
V: TRBV7-2
D: .

CDR3: CASSLDRDFSYGYTF
DNA: TGTGCCAGCAGCTTAGACAGGGATTTCTCCTATGGCTACACCTTC
J: TRBJ1-2
size: .
V: TRBV13
D: .

CDR3: CASSFYRGDDEQYF
DNA: TGTGCCAGCAGCTTTTACAGGGGGGACGACGAGCAGTACTTC
J: TRBJ2-7
size: .
V: TRBV7-2
D: TRBD1

CDR3: CASSDSTSGDTGELFF
DNA: TGTGCCAGCAGCGACTCGACTAGCGGGGACACCGGGGAGCTGTTTTTT
J: TRBJ2-2
size: .
V: TRBV9
D: TRBD2

CDR3: CASSLTPREDTQYF
DNA: TGTGCCAGCAGTCTAACGCCCCGGGAGGATACGCAGTATTTT
J: TRBJ2-3
size: .
V: TRBV25-1
D: .

CDR3: CASSHPDSLVYEQYF
DNA: TGCGCCAGCAGTCACCCGGACAGCTTAGTTTACGAGCAGTACTTC
J: TRBJ2-7
size: .
V: TRBV23-1
D: .

CDR3: CSVQTGTLNTEAFF
DNA: TGCAGCGTACAGACCGGGACTTTGAACACTGAAGCTTTCTTT
J: TRBJ1-1
size: .
V: TRBV29-1
D: .

CDR3: CASSFQRELYNEQFF
DNA: TGTGCCAGCAGCTTTCAGCGGGAACTGTACAATGAGCAGTTCTTC
J: TRBJ2-1
size: .
V: TRBV7-9
D: TRBD2

CDR3: CASSQERTGGPRKAGYTF
DNA: TGCGCCAGCAGCCAAGAACGGACAGGGGGCCCCAGGAAGGCGGGCTACACCTTC
J: TRBJ1-2
size: .
V: TRBV4-1
D: TRBD1

CDR3: CASSQTGHTEAFF
DNA: TGTGCCAGCAGCCAGACAGGTCACACTGAAGCTTTCTTT
J: TRBJ1-1
size: .
V: TRBV7-3
D: .

CDR3: CASSPGPANTEAFF
DNA: TGTGCCAGCTCTCCAGGTCCCGCGAACACTGAAGCTTTCTTT
J: TRBJ1-1
size: few
V: TRBV6-4
D: .

CDR3: CASSLSGNPRDGFRGYQPQHF
DNA: TGTGCCAGCAGTTTAAGTGGAAACCCCCGAGACGGGTTTAGGGGCTATCAGCCCCAGCATTTT
J: TRBJ1-5
size: .
V: TRBV28
D: .

CDR3: CASSPFRITGELFF
DNA: TGTGCCAGCAGTCCCTTCAGGATTACCGGGGAGCTGTTTTTT
J: TRBJ2-2
size: .
V: TRBV28
D: .

CDR3: CASSPRDRGSEPQHF
DNA: TGTGCCAGCAGTCCACGGGACAGGGGCTCAGAGCCCCAGCATTTT
J: TRBJ1-5
size: .
V: TRBV27
D: TRBD1

CDR3: CASSESMGPNTEAFF
DNA: TGCGCCAGCAGTGAGTCTATGGGGCCGAACACTGAAGCTTTCTTT
J: TRBJ1-1
size: .
V: TRBV10-1
D: .

CDR3: CASSVGGMNTEAFF
DNA: TGTGCCAGCAGCGTCGGGGGGATGAACACTGAAGCTTTCTTT
J: TRBJ1-1
size: .
V: TRBV9
D: .

CDR3: CAISATDTEAFF
DNA: TGTGCCATCAGTGCCACTGACACTGAAGCTTTCTTT
J: TRBJ1-1
size: .
V: TRBV10-3
D: .

CDR3: CASSRTDNEQFF
DNA: TGTGCCAGCAGTCGGACAGACAATGAGCAGTTCTTC
J: TRBJ2-1
size: few
V: TRBV6-6
D: .